Following are 15 T cell receptor beta chains from one sample sequenced in a study of metastatic and nonmetastatic thyroid tumors. MiXCR re-clonotyped the PCR reads for TCRdb. Of 40,000 to 45,000 clones in the sample, around 17% were seen once. Before thyroid surgery, none of the patients had received any treatment. Sequenced: blood. All receptors come from a female donor with papillary thyroid cancer or a benign thyroid nodule (not recorded which). Some clones in this sample may be carry-over from other donors' samples.

This clone is labeled as medium-sized (0.01 to 0.1%). The chain links TRBV28 to TRBJ1-2, with 9 bases that match TRBD1. V dropped 5 bases and J dropped 7; count of bases not matched to a gene: 11. The germline CDR1 and CDR2 sequences are MDHEN and SYDVKM. The CDR3 length is 15 residues. CDR3 amino acids: CASSDPGQGLRGYTF. CDR3 sequence (DNA): TGTGCCAGCAGTGATCCGGGACAGGGTCTCCGTGGCTACACCTTC.

The sample holds many counts of this clone. The V call is TRBV20-1, the J call TRBJ1-1, with D possibly being TRBD1 (6 bases). Trimming removed 6 bases from V and 5 bases from J, with 13 bases in between. CDR3 size: 12 residues. The germline V gene has CDR1 DFQATT and CDR2 SNEGSKA (reference sequence). This CDR3 reads CSAEGGGTEAFF. In DNA form, the CDR3 reads TGCAGTGCCGAAGGGGGGGGAACTGAAGCTTTCTTT.

At least ten counts were recorded for this clone. The J gene is TRBJ1-1, the V gene TRBV2; 10 bases fit TRBD1. Germline V gene data show CDR1 as SNHLY and CDR2 as FYNNEI. With V trimmed by 6 bases and J by 4 bases, 14 bases remained unmatched. This CDR3 comprises 17 residues. In DNA form, the CDR3 reads TGTGCCAGCAGGTCGCCGGGACAGGGGAGAAAGGTCACTGAAGCTTTCTTT. Translated: CASRSPGQGRKVTEAFF. Looking up the rest from reference TRBV2 and TRBJ1-1 gives the full variable domain: EPEVTQTPSHQVTQMGQEVILRCVPISNHLYFYWYRQILGQKVEFLVSFYNNEISEKSEIFDDQFSVERPDGSNFTLKIRSTKLEDSAMYFCASRSPGQGRKVTEAFFGQGTRLTVV.

This clone was counted only a few times. This chain uses TRBV24-1 with TRBJ1-1, with 7 bases identical to TRBD1. The germline V gene has CDR1 KGHDR and CDR2 SFDVKD. There are 15 residues in the CDR3. Germline trimming cut 6 bases from V and 5 bases from J; bases unmatched to any gene: 11. In nucleotides, the CDR3 is TGTGCCACCAGTTTTATTGGACAGGTTGAGACTGAAGCTTTCTTT. Encoded protein: CATSFIGQVETEAFF.

This clone showed up many times. The chain employs TRBV5-1 and TRBJ2-6; possibly TRBD2 for D (5 bases). The CDR3 runs to 17 residues. Germline V gene lookup returns CDR1 SGHRS and CDR2 YFSETQ. V dropped 5 bases and J dropped 0 bases, with 15 bases sitting between them. CDR3 in amino acids: CASRVVTRGSGANVLTF. The CDR3 DNA reads as TGCGCCAGCAGGGTGGTAACCCGGGGCTCTGGGGCCAACGTCCTGACTTTC.

By share, this clone ranks as medium-sized (0.01 to 0.1%). The rearrangement links TRBV6-1 to TRBJ1-4; D is uncertain. The CDR3 has 14 amino acids. The germline V gene encodes CDR1 MNHNS and CDR2 SASEGT. V was pared by 3 bases and J by 2 bases, with 7 bases between. The CDR3 DNA sequence: TGTGCCAGCAGTGACGCAGTCACTAATGAAAAACTGTTTTTT. Amino acids: CASSDAVTNEKLFF.

The V and J genes are TRBV6-1 and TRBJ2-7; 8 nucleotides match TRBD1. V trimming: 7 bases; J trimming: 2 bases; junction bases outside the gene matches: 4. The CDR3 sequence is 13 residues long. Germline CDR1 and CDR2: MNHNS and SASEGT. This CDR3 is CASIGGQAYEQYF. CDR3 coding DNA: TGTGCCAGCATCGGGGGACAGGCCTACGAGCAGTACTTC.

This clone was detected ten times or more. This chain connects TRBV9 to TRBJ1-5; D is perhaps TRBD1 (6 bases). V shed 3 bases and J shed 6 bases, with 13 bases lying between them. Looked up from germline, CDR1 is SGDLS and CDR2 is YYNGEE. This CDR3 has 14 amino acids. The CDR3 protein is CASSEQGGAQPQHF. CDR3 in DNA: TGTGCCAGCAGCGAACAGGGTGGGGCTCAGCCCCAGCATTTT.

This clone showed up many times. V gene TRBV6-1 combines with J gene TRBJ1-6; D remains unclear. Germline V gives CDR1 MNHNS, CDR2 SASEGT. The V gene lost 6 bases and the J gene lost 15 bases, with 18 bases spanning the gap. This CDR3 region has 13 residues. The CDR3 is CASSRDTAGVLHF. CDR3 coding DNA: TGTGCCAGCAGCCGTGATACGGCTGGGGTCCTCCACTTT.

This clone has a single count. This sequence joins TRBV5-4 and TRBJ1-3; no clear D. Germline V gives CDR1 SGHNT, CDR2 YYREEE (reference sequence). CDR3 size: 17 residues. The V and J ends lost 5 bases and 0 bases respectively, with 18 bases between them. The CDR3 nucleotides are TGTGCCAGCAGTCTTGGGGTCGGATCCCTCTCTGGAAACACCATATATTTT. It specifies CASSLGVGSLSGNTIYF.

This clone showed up many times. This rearrangement joins TRBV28 to TRBJ2-1; D remains unclear. In germline, CDR1 is MDHEN, CDR2 SYDVKM. With 6 bases removed from V and 6 bases from J, the gap between germline ends came to 15 bases. CDR3 length equals 14 residues. The CDR3, as DNA: TGTGCCAGCAGGCCCGGGCCTATGAGCAATGAGCAGTTCTTC. Translating gives CASRPGPMSNEQFF.

Ten or more counts support this clone. The genes are TRBV5-6 and TRBJ1-1, with TRBD1 as a possible D gene (6 bases). This CDR3 spans 13 amino acids. The germline V and J ends were trimmed by 2 bases and 5 bases, with 10 bases remaining between them. Germline lookup yields CDR1 SGHDT and CDR2 YYEEEE. CDR3 sequence (DNA): TGTGCCAGCAGCTTCGGGGACAAAACTGAAGCTTTCTTT. Its translation is CASSFGDKTEAFF.

In this sample, this clone turned up a few times. J is TRBJ2-3 and V is TRBV19; TRBD2 is a possible D gene (5 bases). Per the germline V gene, CDR1 is LNHDA and CDR2 is SQIVND (reference sequence). This CDR3 has 14 residues. With 2 bases removed from V and 1 base from J, the gap between germline ends came to 7 bases. The CDR3 sequence is CASSISGGTDTQYF. CDR3 sequence (DNA): TGTGCCAGTAGTATATCCGGGGGCACAGATACGCAGTATTTT.

This clone was counted ten times or more. V is TRBV19 and J is TRBJ2-2; D is perhaps TRBD2 (5 bases). The CDR3 totals 15 residues. V lost 4 bases to trimming and J lost 5 bases, with 14 bases between them. The germline CDR1 and CDR2 sequences are LNHDA and SQIVND (reference sequence). The CDR3: CASSSPAGRTGELFF. The DNA for the CDR3 is TGTGCCAGTAGTAGCCCGGCGGGCCGGACCGGGGAGCTGTTTTTT.

This clone occurred a few times. The genes are TRBV11-2 and TRBJ2-7; D unclear. Germline-derived CDR1 and CDR2 are SGHAT and FQNNGV. The CDR3 is 15 amino acids. Between the trimmed V and J ends, which lost 4 bases and 0 bases, there was a span of 13 bases. The CDR3 region is CASSSIITSSYEQYV. CDR3 nucleotide sequence: TGTGCCAGCAGCTCCATCATTACAAGCTCCTACGAGCAGTACGTC.